Here is one T cell receptor (beta chain) with its context. As yet, its antigen is unknown. The sample originates from a study of cytomegalovirus exposure and HLA in healthy donors. Study information: The use of the same platform for the approximately 110 validation repertoires and the roughly 680 first-cohort repertoires was reported by a later analysis.

Generated by immunoSEQ multiplex PCR, the TCRdb table keeps only in-frame clones and is missing some. This table holds some 180,000 clones, roughly 86% found once. Notes on the study in general: The classifier reportedly diagnosed cytomegalovirus status with high sensitivity and specificity. Across donors, most TCRs were seen rarely, yet some public ones were widespread.

A 120-subject validation cohort, separate from the approximately 670-subject first cohort, supplied the donors. The CDR3 runs to 13 residues. Germline CDR1 is LNHDA and CDR2 is SQIVND (reference sequence). Deletions cut 7 bases from V and 1 base from J, with 11 bases between. The clonotype originates from a man under 40 in good health and CMV-seropositive. Material for sequencing was PBMCs. The rearrangement uses TRBV19 and TRBJ2-7; D may be TRBD1 (6 bases). In DNA, the CDR3 is TGTGCCAGTACGGACAGCCTTTCCTACGAGCAGTACTTC. Translated: CASTDSLSYEQYF.